This is a list of T cell receptor beta chains from one sample in a study of OX40 agonist ivuxolimab in advanced cancers. Profiling relied on immunoSEQ multiplex PCR, and the TCRdb table lists in-frame clones only, not all of them. This sample yields tens of thousands of clones, of which about 86% are seen a single time; 1.5% to 2% belongs to the top ten. Specimen: CD4+ or CD8+ T cells sorted from blood, collected in a trial of the OX40 agonist ivuxolimab. These receptors all stem from an adult with an advanced solid tumor such as melanoma, head and neck, liver or kidney cancer. Both conserved end residues are part of each CDR3. A D gene is named only where the DNA matches it firmly. Clone size is stated in some rows and not others, as once, few, many or a class when expanded.

v_call	j_call	d_call	clone_size	cdr3_aa	cdr3_nt
TRBV6-1	TRBJ2-7	TRBD2	-	CASSGHRTTSGRRYEQYF	TGTGCCAGCAGTGGACACCGAACGACTAGCGGGAGAAGATACGAGCAGTACTTC
TRBV7-2	TRBJ2-7	-	-	CASSLDVRDKTEQYF	TGTGCCAGCAGCTTAGACGTCCGGGATAAGACCGAGCAGTACTTC
TRBV9	TRBJ2-7	-	few	CASSVAEGRGEQYF	TGTGCCAGCAGCGTAGCTGAGGGGCGCGGGGAGCAGTACTTC
TRBV5-5	TRBJ1-1	-	-	CASSFGGNTEAFF	TGTGCCAGCAGCTTCGGAGGAAACACTGAAGCTTTCTTT
TRBV6-5	TRBJ1-2	-	-	CASSSGSDGYTF	TGTGCCAGCAGTTCAGGCAGCGATGGCTACACCTTC
TRBV19	TRBJ1-5	-	-	CASSIGIGNQPQHF	TGTGCCAGTAGTATAGGTATCGGCAATCAGCCCCAGCATTTT
TRBV2	TRBJ1-1	-	-	CASSIGGGGTEAFF	TGTGCCAGCAGTATTGGGGGAGGGGGCACTGAAGCTTTCTTT
TRBV7-3	TRBJ1-1	TRBD1	-	CASSLTGPGTEAFF	TGTGCCAGCAGCTTGACAGGGCCCGGCACTGAAGCTTTCTTT
TRBV30	TRBJ2-1	-	-	CAWSDGLFSVGNEQFF	TGTGCCTGGAGCGATGGACTATTCAGTGTGGGCAATGAGCAGTTCTTC
TRBV13	TRBJ1-3	-	-	CASSMDSSGNTIYF	TGTGCCAGCAGTATGGACAGCTCTGGAAACACCATATATTTT
TRBV7-2	TRBJ2-7	TRBD2	-	CASSVSTSGSYEQYF	TGTGCCAGCAGCGTCTCGACTAGCGGGAGCTACGAGCAGTACTTC
TRBV2	TRBJ2-5	-	-	CASSVLPSDQETQYF	TGTGCCAGCAGTGTGCTGCCGTCGGACCAAGAGACCCAGTACTTC
TRBV4-3	TRBJ2-2	-	-	CASSQDVRQATAGELFF	TGCGCCAGCAGCCAAGATGTCCGACAGGCCACGGCCGGGGAGCTGTTTTTT
TRBV9	TRBJ1-1	-	-	CASSVERDTEAFF	TGTGCCAGCAGCGTAGAACGGGACACTGAAGCTTTCTTT
TRBV6-5	TRBJ2-2	TRBD2	-	CASSYDGRATGELFF	TGTGCCAGCAGTTACGACGGGAGGGCCACCGGGGAGCTGTTTTTT
TRBV28	TRBJ2-5	-	-	CASSLRLAGTQETQYF	TGTGCCAGCAGTTTAAGGCTAGCCGGTACCCAAGAGACCCAGTACTTC
TRBV14	TRBJ1-2	-	-	CASSQARDTGGYTF	TGTGCCAGCAGCCAAGCTCGGGATACTGGTGGCTACACCTTC
TRBV7-2	TRBJ2-7	-	-	CASSSRQPYEQYF	TGTGCCAGCAGCTCACGACAGCCCTACGAGCAGTACTTC
TRBV20-1	TRBJ2-7	-	-	CSPRAYEQYF	TGCAGCCCGAGGGCCTACGAGCAGTACTTC
TRBV2	TRBJ1-5	-	-	CASSGETDYSNQPQHF	TGTGCCAGCAGTGGCGAGACAGATTATAGCAATCAGCCCCAGCATTTT
TRBV23-1	TRBJ1-2	-	-	CASSQSVVANYGYTF	TGCGCCAGCAGTCAATCGGTAGTAGCTAACTATGGCTACACCTTC
TRBV9	TRBJ2-5	-	-	CASSVGVLETQYF	TGTGCCAGCAGCGTAGGGGTCCTGGAGACCCAGTACTTC
TRBV4-3	TRBJ2-7	TRBD1	-	CASSRYGPSSGGISYEQYF	TGCGCCAGCAGCCGCTATGGGCCCAGTTCAGGGGGAATATCCTACGAGCAGTACTTC
TRBV27	TRBJ2-5	TRBD2	once	CASSASGLAGVVTQYF	TGTGCCAGCAGTGCATCGGGACTAGCGGGAGTGGTGACCCAGTACTTC
TRBV5-1	TRBJ1-1	-	-	CASSFSVTNTEAFF	TGCGCCAGCAGCTTCTCAGTCACGAACACTGAAGCTTTCTTT
TRBV6-4	TRBJ2-1	-	-	CASKVGANNEQFF	TGTGCCAGCAAGGTGGGAGCAAACAATGAGCAGTTCTTC
TRBV19	TRBJ2-6	-	few	CASSGTSGANVLTF	TGTGCCAGTAGCGGGACCTCTGGGGCCAACGTCCTGACTTTC
TRBV15	TRBJ1-4	-	-	CATSRGPEEKLFF	TGTGCCACCAGCAGAGGGCCGGAGGAAAAACTGTTTTTT
TRBV29-1	TRBJ2-7	TRBD2	-	CSVEAGGASYEQYF	TGCAGCGTTGAGGCGGGGGGGGCTTCCTACGAGCAGTACTTC
TRBV18	TRBJ2-3	TRBD2	-	CASSQGLAGADTQYF	TGTGCCAGCTCCCAGGGACTAGCGGGCGCAGATACGCAGTATTTT
TRBV9	TRBJ2-6	-	-	CASSGGANVLTF	TGTGCCAGCTCAGGCGGGGCCAACGTCCTGACTTTC
TRBV5-8	TRBJ2-7	TRBD2	-	CASSSPGTREQYF	TGTGCCAGCAGCTCTCCCGGGACTAGAGAGCAGTACTTC
TRBV6-6	TRBJ2-1	TRBD2	-	CASSRPGTSGYNEQFF	TGTGCCAGCAGTCGCCCCGGGACTAGCGGTTACAATGAGCAGTTCTTC
TRBV5-4	TRBJ2-7	TRBD1	-	CASSSRGGVYEQYF	TGTGCCAGCAGCTCACGAGGGGGCGTCTACGAGCAGTACTTC
TRBV6-1	TRBJ1-1	-	-	CASSEGSVNTEAFF	TGTGCCAGCAGTGAGGGATCAGTGAACACTGAAGCTTTCTTT
TRBV5-1	TRBJ2-2	TRBD2	-	CASSLNVVAGGLQSAGELFF	TGCGCCAGCAGCTTGAACGTAGTAGCGGGAGGCCTTCAAAGCGCCGGGGAGCTGTTTTTT
TRBV27	TRBJ1-5	-	-	CASSLSDGYNQPQHF	TGTGCCAGCAGTTTATCCGACGGTTACAATCAGCCCCAGCATTTT
TRBV20-1	TRBJ2-1	-	-	CSATADNEQFF	TGCAGTGCTACCGCGGACAATGAGCAGTTCTTC
TRBV30	TRBJ2-2	-	-	CAWSSRGSSTGELFF	TGTGCCTGGAGTAGTAGGGGAAGTAGCACCGGGGAGCTGTTTTTT
TRBV25-1	TRBJ1-1	-	-	CASTSDTNTEAFF	TGTGCCAGCACCTCGGATACGAACACTGAAGCTTTCTTT
TRBV28	TRBJ2-1	-	-	CASSSTTHNEQFF	TGTGCCAGCAGTTCCACAACACACAATGAGCAGTTCTTC
TRBV5-1	TRBJ1-2	-	once	CASSPALNYGYTF	TGCGCCAGCAGCCCGGCCCTTAACTATGGCTACACCTTC
TRBV18	TRBJ2-1	TRBD2	-	CASGLGLAGDNEQFF	TGTGCCAGCGGACTCGGACTAGCGGGAGACAATGAGCAGTTCTTC
TRBV7-6	TRBJ2-1	-	-	CASSSSRGEQFF	TGTGCCAGCAGCTCCTCTCGTGGGGAGCAGTTCTTC
TRBV21-1	TRBJ2-7	-	-	CASRGRTHEQYF	TGTGCCAGCAGAGGCAGGACCCACGAGCAGTACTTC
TRBV5-4	TRBJ1-6	-	-	CASSLVENSPLHF	TGTGCCAGCAGCTTGGTGGAGAATTCACCCCTCCACTTT
TRBV28	TRBJ2-5	TRBD2	-	CASARNIVAGETQYF	TGTGCCAGCGCACGGAACATTGTAGCGGGCGAGACCCAGTACTTC
TRBV11-3	TRBJ1-5	-	-	CASSLEDGIADMSNQPQHF	TGTGCCAGCAGCTTAGAGGATGGGATCGCAGATATGAGCAATCAGCCCCAGCATTTT
TRBV15	TRBJ1-3	-	-	CATSTSGLRDTIYF	TGTGCCACCAGTACCTCGGGCCTCCGGGACACCATATATTTT
TRBV28	TRBJ2-1	TRBD1	few	CASSSGTGEGGEQFF	TGTGCCAGCAGTTCCGGGACAGGGGAGGGAGGTGAGCAGTTCTTC
TRBV11-3	TRBJ2-3	-	-	CASSGGSLGTDTQYF	TGTGCCAGCAGCGGGGGGTCCTTAGGCACAGATACGCAGTATTTT
TRBV5-1	TRBJ2-3	-	-	CASSFPSTGAQADTQYF	TGCGCCAGCAGCTTTCCCTCGACAGGAGCCCAGGCAGATACGCAGTATTTT
TRBV18	TRBJ2-1	-	-	CASSPRVRQVNNEQFF	TGTGCCAGCTCACCGAGGGTTCGACAGGTAAACAATGAGCAGTTCTTC
TRBV5-4	TRBJ1-2	-	few	CASSIDSRGSFF	TGTGCCAGCAGCATCGACTCTAGAGGGAGCTTCTTC